What follows is one T cell receptor beta chain and its context. Its antigen is not known. Profiling relied on immunoSEQ multiplex PCR, and the TCRdb table lists in-frame clones only, not all of them. The sample has hundreds of thousands of clones; around 72% are singletons. The data originate from a study of shared clonotypes between healthy human individuals. Points from the study as a whole: Larger estimated richness was generally seen in naive subsets than in memory subsets. Rarefaction exposed incomplete sorted-subset sequencing despite large depth.

The V end lost 0 bases, the J end lost 4 bases, and 12 bases lay between the germline ends. The CDR3 loop spans 15 amino acids. Germline assignment: CDR1 MGHRA and CDR2 YSYEKL. The clonotype originates from a woman aged 25 to 39 in good health. The genes are TRBV4-1 and TRBJ1-2; D gene uncertain. Sequences were obtained from memory CD4+ T cells sorted from blood. Stated subset: CD45RA-negative fraction. The CDR3 DNA reads as TGCGCCAGCAGCCAAGAGGCCAGATCTCTCTATGGCTACACCTTC. Protein product: CASSQEARSLYGYTF.